Many counts were recorded for the clone carrying this TCR beta chain. No antigen is known for it. CDR3 length: 14 amino acids. The junction had 6 bases not matched to a gene; V was cut back by 5 bases and J by 4 bases. The sample is drawn from a study of tumor-infiltrating lymphocytes in primary liver carcinoma. Across the whole study: Surgical resection served as treatment for the primary liver carcinoma of these patients. Samples gave roughly 3.5 to 7.13 million productive TCRbeta reads, similar across tissue types.

General study results and limits: Tumor-adjacent and tumor-blood pairs overlapped less than tumor region pairs did. Tumor top-250-clone fraction significantly exceeded that of blood (p = 0.039).

Germline DNA was extracted alongside blood RNA, which was obtained from unsorted whole blood. TCR beta cDNA was made from 450 to 600 ng total RNA with a constant-region primer. Three nested multiplex PCR rounds of slightly modified ARM-PCR generated TCR beta libraries. Running approximately 10 cycles apiece, the first two PCR rounds relied on TRBV1-TRBV30 forward primers together with a C-beta reverse primer. TCRdb re-called the multiplex PCR reads with MiXCR, one entry per CDR3 protein. The top ten clones hold roughly 9% of a sample with about 310,000 distinct CDR3 sequences, more than 55% of them seen once.

The V gene is TRBV12-3 or TRBV12-4, the J gene TRBJ2-3, with TRBD2 matching 7 bases. Sample: peripheral blood. The receptor was isolated from a man aged 35 to 55 with primary liver carcinoma and hepatitis B virus infection. In DNA form, the CDR3 reads TGTGCCAGCAGTCCGGGCGGGAGCTCAGATACGCAGTATTTT. Translated, it gives CASSPGGSSDTQYF.